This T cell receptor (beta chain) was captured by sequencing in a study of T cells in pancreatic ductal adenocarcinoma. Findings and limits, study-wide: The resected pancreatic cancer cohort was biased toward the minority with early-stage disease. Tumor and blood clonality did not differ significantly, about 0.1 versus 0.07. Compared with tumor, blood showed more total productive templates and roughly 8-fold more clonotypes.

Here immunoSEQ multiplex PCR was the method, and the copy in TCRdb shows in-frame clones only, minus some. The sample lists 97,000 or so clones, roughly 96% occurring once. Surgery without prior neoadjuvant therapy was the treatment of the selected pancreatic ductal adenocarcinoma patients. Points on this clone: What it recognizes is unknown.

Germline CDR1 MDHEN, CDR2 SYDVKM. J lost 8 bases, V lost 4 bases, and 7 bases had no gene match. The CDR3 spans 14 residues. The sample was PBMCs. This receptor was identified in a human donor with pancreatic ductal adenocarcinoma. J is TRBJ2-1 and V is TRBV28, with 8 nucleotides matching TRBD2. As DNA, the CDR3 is TGTGCCAGCAGTTCCGGTCTAGCGGGCTATGAGCAGTTCTTC. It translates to CASSSGLAGYEQFF.